The 5 T cell receptor beta chains listed next were all sequenced from one sample in a study of T cells after posttransplantation cyclophosphamide. Assay: immunoSEQ multiplex PCR; the TCRdb copy retains only in-frame clones and omits some. The sample gives about 15,000 clones, roughly nine tenths of which show up once; more than 0.45% is in the top ten. Busulfan-fludarabine conditioning, marrow transplant, and cyclophosphamide on days +3 and +4 were administered. Sequenced material: CD4+ T cells sorted from blood, taken after allogeneic stem cell transplant with posttransplant cyclophosphamide. These receptors were taken from a male patient aged 55-69 years who received an allogeneic stem cell transplant from a related donor and was CMV-positive. Some T cells may originate from the graft donor.

The rearrangement joins TRBV11-2 to TRBJ1-4, with no clear D. CDR3 size: 15 residues. V lost 5 bases, J lost 5 bases, and 15 bases lay in between. Germline V gene data show CDR1 as SGHAT and CDR2 as FQNNGV. The CDR3 coding sequence is TGTGCCAGCAGCCAGGTGTCCGGCTTCAATGAAAAACTGTTTTTT. The encoded protein is CASSQVSGFNEKLFF.

The V and J genes are TRBV6-5 and TRBJ2-1, with 14 bases lining up with TRBD2. Germline values: CDR1 MNHEY, CDR2 SVGAGI. This CDR3 region has 14 residues. V shed 4 bases, J shed 10 bases, and the junction held 3 bases outside the gene matches. The CDR3, as DNA: TGTGCCAGCAGTTTCCGACTAGCGGGGGGGGAGCAGTTCTTC. Translating it yields CASSFRLAGGEQFF.

V usage is TRBV7-3 and J usage is TRBJ1-2; D not certain. V gave up 2 bases and J gave up 1 base, with 11 bases separating them. The CDR3 is 15 amino acids. From germline, CDR1 is SGHTA and CDR2 FQGTGA. In nucleotides, the CDR3 is TGTGCCAGCAGCTTATCCCCAGGACTTAACTATGGCTACACCTTC. It specifies CASSLSPGLNYGYTF.

The chain is built from TRBV7-9 and TRBJ1-1, with TRBD1 as a possible D gene (6 bases). CDR3 length: 15 residues. Deletions cut 9 bases from V and 3 bases from J, with 20 bases between. Per germline, CDR1 SEHNR and CDR2 FQNEAQ (reference sequence). The CDR3 protein is CASLLGSTGYTEAFF. The CDR3 DNA follows: TGTGCCAGTCTACTAGGATCCACAGGGTACACTGAAGCTTTCTTT.

The rearrangement joins TRBV2 to TRBJ2-5; 13 bases align to TRBD2. The CDR3 runs to 15 residues. Unmatched junction bases numbered 8, after V lost 10 bases and J lost 3 bases. The germline gives CDR1 SNHLY, CDR2 FYNNEI. CDR3 region: CANLRLAGGEETQYF. In DNA, the CDR3 is TGTGCCAACTTACGACTAGCGGGGGGCGAAGAGACCCAGTACTTC. The full variable domain, with the rest looked up from reference TRBV2 and TRBJ2-5, is EPEVTQTPSHQVTQMGQEVILRCVPISNHLYFYWYRQILGQKVEFLVSFYNNEISEKSEIFDDQFSVERPDGSNFTLKIRSTKLEDSAMYFCANLRLAGGEETQYFGPGTRLLVL.